This TCR beta chain was sequenced in a study of blood T cell repertoires in COVID-19. Data came from immunoSEQ multiplex PCR; TCRdb stores just in-frame clones and leaves some out. The sample carries 20,000 to 30,000 clones, nearly 90% recorded once. V was clipped by 4 bases and J by 5 bases, with 9 bases between them. The CDR3 covers 13 residues. The V and J genes are TRBV12-3 or TRBV12-4 and TRBJ1-5; the D gene is possibly TRBD1 (6 bases). This TCR was sampled from a woman aged 55-70 years with active COVID-19. Sequencing input: peripheral blood. This CDR3 is CASSSNRDQPQHF. CDR3 DNA sequence: TGTGCCAGCAGTTCCAACAGGGATCAGCCCCAGCATTTT.